What follows are 30 T cell receptor beta chains derived from one specimen sequenced in a study of radiotherapy plus CTLA-4 blockade in lung cancer. The repertoire was sequenced with immunoSEQ multiplex PCR; TCRdb's copy has only in-frame clones and lacks some. The sample lists roughly 54,000 clones, around four fifths occurring once. This specimen consisted of peripheral blood, obtained from a patient treated with radiotherapy plus ipilimumab. Receptor source: a human donor with non-small cell lung cancer whose response to radiotherapy plus ipilimumab could not be evaluated.

This sequence joins TRBV7-2 and TRBJ2-2; D is unresolved. The germline V gene has CDR1 SGHTA and CDR2 FQGNSA. CDR3 length equals 13 residues. V was pared by 5 bases and J by 5 bases, with 9 bases between. The CDR3 sequence: CASSPFVTGELFF. In nucleotides, the CDR3 is TGTGCCAGCAGCCCCTTCGTGACCGGGGAGCTGTTTTTT.

The chain recombines TRBV11-1 with TRBJ2-1, with D possibly being TRBD1 (5 bases). CDR3 length equals 14 residues. V gave up 5 bases and J gave up 4 bases, with 12 bases separating them. Per germline, CDR1 SGHAT and CDR2 FQDESV (reference sequence). The CDR3 region is CASSGLGQYNEQFF. As DNA, the CDR3 is TGTGCCAGCAGCGGGTTGGGGCAATACAATGAGCAGTTCTTC. Using reference TRBV11-1 and TRBJ2-1 for the parts outside the CDR3, the full variable domain is EAEVAQSPRYKITEKSQAVAFWCDPISGHATLYWYRQILGQGPELLVQFQDESVVDDSQLPKDRFSAERLKGVDSTLKIQPAELGDSAMYLCASSGLGQYNEQFFGPGTRLTVL.

The chain is built from TRBV7-6 and TRBJ1-6; TRBD1 aligns across 8 bases. V dropped 5 bases and J dropped 0; count of bases not matched to a gene: 18. This CDR3 comprises 21 residues. Germline CDR1 SGHVS, CDR2 FNYEAQ. Here the CDR3 DNA reads TGTGCCAGCAGCCCAGCAGCGCAGGGGGCAATTTATCTCTCCTATAATTCACCCCTCCACTTT. This sequence encodes CASSPAAQGAIYLSYNSPLHF.

V gene TRBV28 combines with J gene TRBJ1-5; D gene uncertain. The CDR3 consists of 11 residues. Between the trimmed V and J ends, which lost 4 bases and 9 bases, there was a span of 7 bases. Germline CDR1 is MDHEN and CDR2 is SYDVKM. CDR3 loop: CASSSQWPQHF. For the CDR3, the DNA is TGTGCCAGCAGTTCTCAGTGGCCCCAGCATTTT.

This chain links TRBV4-2 with TRBJ2-2, with TRBD2 matching 12 bases. CDR3 length: 17 residues. The V segment lost 0 bases and the J segment 5 bases; nucleotides outside the gene matches: 4. Germline values: CDR1 LGHNA, CDR2 YNFKEQ. CDR3 in DNA: TGTGCCAGCAGCCAAGAGACTAGCGGGAGAGGGACCGGGGAGCTGTTTTTT. Translation gives CASSQETSGRGTGELFF.

The chain links TRBV29-1 to TRBJ2-1; 13 nucleotides match TRBD2. Germline CDR1 SQVTM, CDR2 ANQGSEA. The V and J ends lost 8 bases and 6 bases, in that order; junction bases with no gene match: 4. The CDR3 loop spans 13 amino acids. CDR3 in DNA: TGCAGCACGGGACTAGCGGGACGCAATGAGCAGTTCTTC. This codes for CSTGLAGRNEQFF.

V is TRBV6-5 and J is TRBJ2-2; TRBD1 aligns across 9 bases. The trim removed 4 bases at V and 1 base at J, leaving 4 bases unmatched. Germline lookup yields CDR1 MNHEY and CDR2 SVGAGI. CDR3 length equals 16 residues. The CDR3 DNA reads TGTGCCAGCAGTTCCCGACAGGGGGGGAACACCGGGGAGCTGTTTTTT. This encodes CASSSRQGGNTGELFF.

This sequence joins TRBV18 and TRBJ1-3; weak D call: TRBD1 (6 bases). The germline CDR1 and CDR2 sequences are KGHSH and LQKENI. The CDR3 covers 16 residues. V lost 2 bases and J lost 0, with 11 bases in between. CDR3 sequence reads: CASSPAGAPSGNTIYF. For the CDR3, the DNA is TGTGCCAGCTCACCAGCAGGGGCCCCCTCTGGAAACACCATATATTTT.

There are a few counts of this clone. The chain couples TRBV30 to TRBJ1-3, with 8 bases that match TRBD1. The CDR3 is made up of 14 amino acids. V was clipped by 1 base and J by 8 bases; unmatched bases: 7. The germline gives CDR1 GTSNPN, CDR2 SVGIG (reference sequence). The CDR3 bases are TGTGCCTGGAGTGAGCGACAGGGGAGAGACACCATATATTTT. It translates to CAWSERQGRDTIYF.

The CDR3 region has the DNA TGTGCCAGCTCACCACGTTTAGGGGCATTGGACACTGAAGCTTTCTTT. It codes for CASSPRLGALDTEAFF. The chain has TRBV18 and TRBJ1-1; possible D gene TRBD1, 5 bases. V was trimmed by 1 base and J by 3 bases, leaving 15 bases between them. The CDR3 runs to 16 residues. Germline CDR1 reads KGHSH; CDR2 reads LQKENI.

The chain links TRBV28 to TRBJ2-7, with 10 nucleotides matching TRBD2. J was trimmed by 1 base and V by 5 bases; bases with no gene match: 5. Germline V gene sequence: CDR1 MDHEN, CDR2 SYDVKM. This CDR3 is built from 15 residues. CDR3 loop: CASSQTSGASYEQYF. The CDR3 DNA sequence: TGTGCCAGCAGTCAAACTAGCGGGGCATCCTACGAGCAGTACTTC.

The chain links TRBV6-6 to TRBJ1-5, with no clear D. The CDR3 spans 14 residues. Trimming stripped 5 bases from V and 0 bases from J, with 8 bases between. Germline V gene sequence: CDR1 MNHNY, CDR2 SVGAGI (reference sequence). The CDR3 nucleotides are TGTGCCAGCAGTCCCTCCTATAGCAATCAGCCCCAGCATTTT. This translates into CASSPSYSNQPQHF.

The chain links TRBV5-1 to TRBJ2-3; TRBD2 matches 10 bases. The CDR3 is 14 amino acids. Germline CDR1 and CDR2: SGHRS and YFSETQ. V trimming: 2 bases; J trimming: 5 bases; junction bases outside the gene matches: 2. The CDR3: CASSLTSGEDTQYF. DNA for the CDR3: TGCGCCAGCAGCTTAACTAGCGGGGAAGATACGCAGTATTTT.

V gene TRBV7-2 combines with J gene TRBJ2-3; maybe TRBD2 (6 bases). V lost 4 bases and J 2 bases, leaving 10 bases between the germline ends. This CDR3 comprises 14 residues. Germline V gene data show CDR1 as SGHTA and CDR2 as FQGNSA. The CDR3 DNA reads as TGTGCCAGCAGCTCGGGAGCTTACACAGATACGCAGTATTTT. Protein product: CASSSGAYTDTQYF.

This rearrangement joins TRBV9 to TRBJ1-4, with D tentatively TRBD1 (6 bases). Germline CDR1 is SGDLS and CDR2 is YYNGEE. V lost 5 bases, J lost 11 bases, and 13 bases lay in between. The CDR3 runs 12 residues. The DNA for the CDR3 is TGTGCCAGCAGTGGCGAGGGGGACAAACTGTTTTTT. It translates to CASSGEGDKLFF.

A word on this clone: The same CDR3 can be traced to other DNA sequences in this sample. V is TRBV11-2 and J is TRBJ2-7; TRBD2 matches 8 bases. Germline V gives CDR1 SGHAT, CDR2 FQNNGV. CDR3 length equals 18 residues. With 0 bases clipped from V and 2 bases from J, the junction kept 12 bases outside the gene matches. The CDR3: CASSLEARGGRSPYEQYF. The CDR3 nucleotides read TGTGCCAGCAGCTTAGAGGCCCGTGGCGGGAGGTCCCCCTACGAGCAGTACTTC. Filled out from reference TRBV11-2 and TRBJ2-7, the complete variable domain reads EAGVAQSPRYKIIEKRQSVAFWCNPISGHATLYWYQQILGQGPKLLIQFQNNGVVDDSQLPKDRFSAERLKGVDSTLKIQPAKLEDSAVYLCASSLEARGGRSPYEQYFGPGTRLTVT.

The DNA for the CDR3 is TGTGCAAGTCGCTTAGCGGATTCCATTGTGGGGACAGGGTGGGTAGAGACCCAGTACTTC. It translates to CASRLADSIVGTGWVETQYF. The chain carries TRBV12-2 and TRBJ2-5; TRBD1 is taken as the D call from the table, unchecked against the DNA. TRBV12-2 is recorded as a pseudogene. This CDR3 contains 20 residues.

This sequence joins TRBV5-1 and TRBJ1-6, with TRBD1 matching over 8 bases. J was trimmed by 10 bases and V by 2 bases; bases with no gene match: 14. CDR3 size: 17 residues. Germline CDR1 and CDR2: SGHRS and YFSETQ. The CDR3 here is CASSLPIGQGKSSPLHF. In nucleotides, the CDR3 is TGCGCCAGCAGCTTACCTATAGGACAGGGAAAAAGCTCACCCCTCCACTTT. The variable domain in full, completed from reference TRBV5-1 and TRBJ1-6, reads KAGVTQTPRYLIKTRGQQVTLSCSPISGHRSVSWYQQTPGQGLQFLFEYFSETQRNKGNFPGRFSGRQFSNSRSEMNVSTLELGDSALYLCASSLPIGQGKSSPLHFGNGTRLTVT.

This clone showed up just once. The rearrangement uses TRBV11-2 and TRBJ1-1; 7 positions match TRBD1. Germline lookup yields CDR1 SGHAT and CDR2 FQNNGV. This CDR3 has 15 residues. V trimming: 3 bases; J trimming: 5 bases; junction bases outside the gene matches: 9. The DNA of the CDR3 is TGTGCCAGCAGCTTGGCACAGGGGCCGGAGACTGAAGCTTTCTTT. This gives the protein CASSLAQGPETEAFF.

This clone was seen a single time. This rearrangement joins TRBV7-6 to TRBJ2-1; weak D call: TRBD1 (6 bases). The CDR3 loop spans 12 amino acids. V was trimmed by 2 bases and J by 9 bases, leaving 8 bases between them. The germline CDR1 and CDR2 sequences are SGHVS and FNYEAQ. Written as DNA, the CDR3 is TGTGCCAGCAGCTTAAGGGGGACTGAGCAGTTCTTC. Amino acid sequence: CASSLRGTEQFF.

V and J are TRBV6-1 and TRBJ2-2; D may be TRBD2 (7 bases). This CDR3 comprises 14 residues. Germline CDR1 reads MNHNS; CDR2 reads SASEGT. The V and J ends lost 7 bases and 4 bases respectively, with 13 bases between them. The CDR3 region is CASIKGGSTGELFF. CDR3 nucleotides: TGTGCCAGCATCAAGGGGGGGTCCACCGGGGAGCTGTTTTTT.

The chain links TRBV7-2 to TRBJ1-5, with TRBD1 matching over 8 bases. J lost 1 base, V lost 4 bases, and 3 bases had no gene match. Germline V CDR1 and CDR2: SGHTA, FQGNSA. The CDR3 consists of 15 residues. DNA for the CDR3: TGTGCCAGCAGCTCGACAGGGGTAAGCAATCAGCCCCAGCATTTT. Protein product: CASSSTGVSNQPQHF.

CDR3 in amino acids: CSVEGGKYTEAFF. The CDR3 nucleotides are TGCAGCGTTGAAGGGGGCAAGTACACTGAAGCTTTCTTT. The chain recombines TRBV29-1 with TRBJ1-1; possible D gene TRBD1, 5 bases. The CDR3 is 13 residues long. CDR1 and CDR2 from the germline V gene are SQVTM and ANQGSEA. The V end was cut by 1 base, the J end by 3 bases, with 9 bases between.

This clone was recorded a few times. The rearrangement uses TRBV7-9 and TRBJ1-2; D might be TRBD1 (5 bases). Trimming took 5 bases from V and 4 from J, leaving 17 bases between them. This CDR3 has 15 residues. Germline CDR1 and CDR2: SEHNR and FQNEAQ (reference sequence). The CDR3 protein is CASSPLGQGSYGYTF. The CDR3 DNA sequence: TGTGCCAGCAGCCCCCTTGGGCAGGGTTCCTATGGCTACACCTTC.

The chain has TRBV9 and TRBJ1-4; a possible D gene is TRBD1 (5 bases). The CDR3 covers 15 residues. V lost 0 bases and J lost 8, with 14 bases in between. The germline V gene encodes CDR1 SGDLS and CDR2 YYNGEE. DNA for the CDR3: TGTGCCAGCAGCGTAGATGCAGGGCAGGACGAAAAACTGTTTTTT. Residues: CASSVDAGQDEKLFF.

The chain links TRBV25-1 to TRBJ2-1; 7 bases map to TRBD1. The CDR3 contains 15 residues. Germline CDR1 and CDR2: MGHDK and SYGVNS. The trim removed 3 bases at V and 4 bases at J, leaving 6 bases unmatched. CDR3 loop: CASSEVQGDYNEQFF. DNA for the CDR3: TGTGCCAGCAGTGAGGTCCAGGGGGATTACAATGAGCAGTTCTTC.

This clone has only one observation. V is TRBV10-3 and J is TRBJ2-5; D gene unclear. Germline loops: CDR1 ENHRY, CDR2 SYGVKD. The CDR3 totals 13 residues. V was cut by 5 bases and J by 0 bases, with 7 bases left in between. The CDR3, as DNA: TGTGCCATCAGTCCCCAGTACCAAGAGACCCAGTACTTC. This sequence encodes CAISPQYQETQYF.

The chain uses TRBV10-3 and TRBJ2-3; D is possibly TRBD2 (5 bases). This CDR3 has 13 amino acids. The V end was cut by 4 bases, the J end by 0 bases, with 5 bases between. Germline V gene sequence: CDR1 ENHRY, CDR2 SYGVKD. The CDR3 loop is CAISGTSTDTQYF. The DNA of the CDR3 is TGTGCCATCAGTGGGACTAGCACAGATACGCAGTATTTT.

The gene calls are TRBV30 and TRBJ1-1; tentative D call: TRBD1 (5 bases). V shed 2 bases and J shed 8 bases, with 9 bases lying between them. The CDR3 is 11 residues long. The germline V gene has CDR1 GTSNPN and CDR2 SVGIG (reference sequence). CDR3 residues: CAWSHQGEAFF. Written as DNA, the CDR3 is TGTGCCTGGAGTCATCAGGGAGAAGCTTTCTTT.

This clone came up a few times. This chain joins TRBV19 and TRBJ2-7; 10 nucleotides line up with TRBD1. Per the germline V gene, CDR1 is LNHDA and CDR2 is SQIVND (reference sequence). The V and J ends lost 8 bases and 4 bases, in that order; junction bases with no gene match: 11. The CDR3 has 15 residues. The CDR3 is CASRASGTGVYEQYF. CDR3 sequence (DNA): TGTGCCAGTCGAGCGTCCGGGACAGGGGTGTACGAGCAGTACTTC.